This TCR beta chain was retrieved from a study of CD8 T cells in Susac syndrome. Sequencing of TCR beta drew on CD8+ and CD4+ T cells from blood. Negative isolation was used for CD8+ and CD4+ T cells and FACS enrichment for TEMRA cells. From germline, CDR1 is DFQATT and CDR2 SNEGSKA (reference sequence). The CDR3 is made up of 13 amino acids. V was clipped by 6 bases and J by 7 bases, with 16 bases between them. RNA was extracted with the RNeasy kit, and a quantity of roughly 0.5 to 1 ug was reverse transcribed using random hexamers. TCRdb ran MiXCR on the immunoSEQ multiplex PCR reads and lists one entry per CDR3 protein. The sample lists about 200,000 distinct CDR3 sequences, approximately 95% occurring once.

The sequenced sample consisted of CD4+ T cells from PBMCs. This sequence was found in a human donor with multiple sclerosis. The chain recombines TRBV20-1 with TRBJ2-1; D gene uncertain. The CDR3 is CSADRARSNEQFF. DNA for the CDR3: TGCAGTGCGGACCGGGCCAGATCAAATGAGCAGTTCTTC.